The next 7 T cell receptor beta chains were all read from a single sample in a study of Graves' ophthalmopathy and Graves' hyperthyroidism. Amplified material comprised TCR beta CDR3 regions derived from RNA transcripts. Following a first-round RT-PCR that used HTBI primers, a second-round multiplex PCR was carried out. TCRdb passed the multiplex PCR reads through MiXCR, listing each CDR3 protein once. The sample holds about 370,000 distinct CDR3 sequences, roughly 15% seen once. Sequencing input: peripheral blood. Every receptor here comes from an adult woman with stable Graves' hyperthyroidism.

This clonotype was found many times. J is TRBJ1-5 and V is TRBV12-3 or TRBV12-4; TRBD1 matches at 9 bases. This CDR3 region has 15 residues. V lost 3 bases and J lost 3; bases outside the gene matches: 3. CDR3 amino acids: CASSFGDRVNQPQHF. DNA of the CDR3: TGTGCCAGCAGTTTTGGGGACAGGGTCAATCAGCCCCAGCATTTT.

This clonotype showed up many times. CDR3 sequence reads: CASSQEVPGQGITF. CDR3 nucleotides: TGTGCCAGCAGCCAAGAAGTCCCGGGACAGGGAATAACCTTC. The chain links TRBV3-1 to TRBJ1-2; 9 bases map to TRBD1. After removal of 0 bases from V and 14 bases from J, the junction contained 10 bases not matched to a gene. Germline CDR1 is LGHDT and CDR2 is YNNKEL (reference sequence). This CDR3 has 14 amino acids.

As to this clonotype: A much larger clone sits a single nucleotide away, making a read error possible. The CDR3 DNA reads as TGCGCCAGCAGCACGGGACAGGGCGAGGAGACCGAGTACTTC. This gives the protein CASSTGQGEETEYF. The chain combines TRBV5-1 with TRBJ2-5; 9 nucleotides agree with TRBD1. This CDR3 has 14 residues. CDR1 is SGHRS, CDR2 YFSETQ, per germline.

This clonotype showed up many times. The rearrangement links TRBV12-5 to TRBJ2-7; D could derive from TRBD1 or TRBD2 (5 bases each). This CDR3 region has 18 residues. The V gene's germline CDR1 is LGHNT and CDR2 FRNRAP. Trimming stripped 7 bases from V and 4 bases from J, with 29 bases between. The CDR3 protein is CASDPFRLGPLNSYEQYF. Here the CDR3 DNA reads TGTGCTAGTGACCCTTTCCGCTTGGGACCCCTAAACTCGTACGAGCAGTACTTC.

This clonotype turned up a few times. This chain uses TRBV6-1 with TRBJ2-5; 7 bases line up with TRBD2. Per the germline V gene, CDR1 is MNHNS and CDR2 is SASEGT. The CDR3 is 14 residues long. V lost 1 base, J lost 3 bases, and 2 bases stayed unmatched. The CDR3 is CASSEGTRKETQYF. In nucleotides, the CDR3 is TGTGCCAGCAGTGAAGGGACTAGAAAAGAGACCCAGTACTTC.

The gene calls are TRBV5-1 and TRBJ2-7, with a tentative D call TRBD1 (6 bases). The CDR3 extends over 12 amino acids. The germline V gene has CDR1 SGHRS and CDR2 YFSETQ. V lost 5 bases and J 7 bases, leaving 13 bases between the germline ends. CDR3 residues: CASRRDTGEQYF. As DNA, the CDR3 is TGCGCCAGCAGGAGGGACACCGGGGAGCAGTACTTC.

This clonotype has a count of ten or more. This rearrangement joins TRBV2 to TRBJ2-7, with TRBD1 matching over 9 bases. The CDR3 consists of 12 residues. V lost 7 bases and J lost 3; bases outside the gene matches: 1. Germline V gene data show CDR1 as SNHLY and CDR2 as FYNNEI. The CDR3 protein is CASKGQGYEQYF. The CDR3 nucleotides are TGTGCCAGCAAGGGACAGGGCTACGAGCAGTACTTC.